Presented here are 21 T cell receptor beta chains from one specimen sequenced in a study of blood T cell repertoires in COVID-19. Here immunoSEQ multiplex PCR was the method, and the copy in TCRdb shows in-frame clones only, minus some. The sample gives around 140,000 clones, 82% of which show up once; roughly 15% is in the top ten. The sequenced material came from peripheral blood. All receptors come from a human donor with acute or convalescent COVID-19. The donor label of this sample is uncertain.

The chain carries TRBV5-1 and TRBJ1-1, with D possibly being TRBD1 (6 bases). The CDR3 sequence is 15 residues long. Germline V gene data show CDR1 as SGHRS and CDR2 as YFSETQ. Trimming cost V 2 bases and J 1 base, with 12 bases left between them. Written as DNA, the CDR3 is TGCGCCAGCAGCTTACAGGGAGTTAAGAACACTGAAGCTTTCTTT. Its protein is CASSLQGVKNTEAFF.

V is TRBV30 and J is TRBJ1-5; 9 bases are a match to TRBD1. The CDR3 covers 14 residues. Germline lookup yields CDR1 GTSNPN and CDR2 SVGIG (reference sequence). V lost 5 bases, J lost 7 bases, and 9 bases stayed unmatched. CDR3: CAWGSGTGKQPQHF. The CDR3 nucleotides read TGTGCCTGGGGTTCCGGGACAGGGAAACAGCCCCAGCATTTT.

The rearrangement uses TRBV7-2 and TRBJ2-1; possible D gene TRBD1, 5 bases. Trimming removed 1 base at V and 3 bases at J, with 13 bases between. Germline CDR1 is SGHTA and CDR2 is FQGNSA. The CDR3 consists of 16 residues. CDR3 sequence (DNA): TGTGCCAGCAGCTTAGGACAGTCTATAGGCTACAATGAGCAGTTCTTC. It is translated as CASSLGQSIGYNEQFF.

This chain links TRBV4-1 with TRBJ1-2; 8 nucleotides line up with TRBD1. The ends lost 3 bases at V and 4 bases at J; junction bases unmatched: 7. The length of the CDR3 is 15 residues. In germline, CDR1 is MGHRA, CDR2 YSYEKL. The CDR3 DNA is TGCGCCAGCAGCCAGTCTAGGACAGGGCCCTATGGCTACACCTTC. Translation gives CASSQSRTGPYGYTF.

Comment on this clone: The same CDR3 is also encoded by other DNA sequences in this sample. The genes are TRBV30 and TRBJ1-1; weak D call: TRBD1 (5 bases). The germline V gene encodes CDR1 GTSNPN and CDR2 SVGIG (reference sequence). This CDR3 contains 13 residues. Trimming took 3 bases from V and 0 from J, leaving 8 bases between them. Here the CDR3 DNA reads TGTGCCTGGAGGGGGCAGCTGAACACTGAAGCTTTCTTT. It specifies CAWRGQLNTEAFF.

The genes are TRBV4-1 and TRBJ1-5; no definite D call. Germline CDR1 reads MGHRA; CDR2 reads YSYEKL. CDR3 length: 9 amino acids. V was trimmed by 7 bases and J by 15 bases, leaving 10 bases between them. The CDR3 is CASNRTRHF. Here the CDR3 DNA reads TGCGCCAGCAACCGAACGCGGCATTTT.

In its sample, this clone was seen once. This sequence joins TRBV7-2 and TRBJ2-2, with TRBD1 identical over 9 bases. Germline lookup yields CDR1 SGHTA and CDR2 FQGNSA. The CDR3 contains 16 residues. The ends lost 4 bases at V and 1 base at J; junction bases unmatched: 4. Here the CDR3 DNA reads TGTGCCAGCAGCTCCCGGACAGGGGTGAACACCGGGGAGCTGTTTTTT. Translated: CASSSRTGVNTGELFF.

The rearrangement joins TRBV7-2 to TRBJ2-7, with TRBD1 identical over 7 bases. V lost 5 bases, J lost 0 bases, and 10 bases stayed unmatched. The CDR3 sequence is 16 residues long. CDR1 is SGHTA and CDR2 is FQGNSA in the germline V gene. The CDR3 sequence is CASSPHVGTASYEQYF. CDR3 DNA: TGTGCCAGCAGCCCTCACGTCGGGACAGCCTCCTACGAGCAGTACTTC.

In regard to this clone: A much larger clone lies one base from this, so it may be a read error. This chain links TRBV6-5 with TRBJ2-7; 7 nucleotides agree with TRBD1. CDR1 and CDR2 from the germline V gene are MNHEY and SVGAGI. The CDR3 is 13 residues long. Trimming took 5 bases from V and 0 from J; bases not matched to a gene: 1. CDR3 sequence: CASSRQGSYEQYF. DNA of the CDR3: TGTGCCAGCAGTCGACAGGGCTCCTACGAGCAGTACTTC.

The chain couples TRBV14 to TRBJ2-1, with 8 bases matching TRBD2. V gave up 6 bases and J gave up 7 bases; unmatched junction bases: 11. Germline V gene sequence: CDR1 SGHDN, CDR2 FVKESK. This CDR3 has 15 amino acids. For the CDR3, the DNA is TGTGCCAGCAGTCAACCGGGGGGGCTGGTAAATGAGCAGTTCTTC. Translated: CASSQPGGLVNEQFF. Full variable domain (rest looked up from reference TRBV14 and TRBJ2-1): EAGVTQFPSHSVIEKGQTVTLRCDPISGHDNLYWYRRVMGKEIKFLLHFVKESKQDESGMPNNRFLAERTGGTYSTLKVQPAELEDSGVYFCASSQPGGLVNEQFFGPGTRLTVL.

CDR3: CASSYTRGYNEQFF. As DNA, the CDR3 is TGTGCCAGCAGCTACACACGGGGGTACAATGAGCAGTTCTTC. The chain combines TRBV6-6 with TRBJ2-1, with D perhaps TRBD2 (6 bases). V gave up 6 bases and J gave up 4 bases, with 13 bases separating them. The CDR3 extends over 14 amino acids. CDR1 is MNHNY, CDR2 SVGAGI, per germline (reference sequence).

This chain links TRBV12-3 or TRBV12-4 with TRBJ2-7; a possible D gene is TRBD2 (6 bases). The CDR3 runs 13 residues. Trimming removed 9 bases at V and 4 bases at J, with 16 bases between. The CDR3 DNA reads TGTGCCAGTAAAACCGGGACTGCTTACGAGCAGTACTTC. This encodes CASKTGTAYEQYF.

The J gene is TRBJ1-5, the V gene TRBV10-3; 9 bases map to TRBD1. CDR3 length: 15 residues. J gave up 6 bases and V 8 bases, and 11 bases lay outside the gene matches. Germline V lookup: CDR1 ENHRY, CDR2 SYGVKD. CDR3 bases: TGTGCCATCGGGATGGAGGGACAGGGTTTTCAGCCCCAGCATTTT. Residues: CAIGMEGQGFQPQHF.

Here the CDR3 reads CASSQWGTGASRGTEAFF. CDR3 coding DNA: TGTGCCAGCAGCCAATGGGGGACAGGGGCATCTCGGGGCACTGAAGCTTTCTTT. The chain has TRBV14 and TRBJ1-1; the match to TRBD1 covers 10 bases. CDR1 and CDR2 (germline): SGHDN, FVKESK. V lost 2 bases, J lost 4 bases, and 13 bases stayed unmatched. This CDR3 region has 18 residues.

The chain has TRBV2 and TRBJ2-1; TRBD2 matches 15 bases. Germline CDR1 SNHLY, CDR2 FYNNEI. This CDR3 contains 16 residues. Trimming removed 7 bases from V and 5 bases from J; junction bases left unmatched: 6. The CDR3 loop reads CASTGLAGGEHNEQFF. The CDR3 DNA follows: TGTGCCAGCACGGGACTAGCGGGGGGTGAACACAATGAGCAGTTCTTC.

CDR3 sequence: CASTSDRESNTGELFF. CDR3 sequence (DNA): TGTGCCAGCACCTCGGACAGGGAATCGAACACCGGGGAGCTGTTTTTT. The genes are TRBV6-4 and TRBJ2-2; 8 bases are shared with TRBD1. After removal of 7 bases from V and 0 bases from J, the junction contained 7 bases not matched to a gene. Germline CDR1 is MRHNA and CDR2 is SNTAGT. The CDR3 spans 16 residues.

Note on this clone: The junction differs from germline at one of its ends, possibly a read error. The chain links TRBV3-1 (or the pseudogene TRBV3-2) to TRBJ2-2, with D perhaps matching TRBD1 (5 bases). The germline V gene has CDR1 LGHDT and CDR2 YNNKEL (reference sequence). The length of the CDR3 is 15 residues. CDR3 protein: CASSQSYRNPGELFF. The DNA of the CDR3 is TGTGCCAGCAGCCAATCATACAGGAACCCCGGGGAGCTGTTTTTT.

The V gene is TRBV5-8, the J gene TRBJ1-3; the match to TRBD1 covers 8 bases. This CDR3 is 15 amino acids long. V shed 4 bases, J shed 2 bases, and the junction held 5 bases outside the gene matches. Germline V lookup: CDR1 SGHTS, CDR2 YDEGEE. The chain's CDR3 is CASSPGGEAGNTIYF. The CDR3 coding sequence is TGTGCCAGCAGCCCAGGGGGCGAGGCTGGAAACACCATATATTTT.

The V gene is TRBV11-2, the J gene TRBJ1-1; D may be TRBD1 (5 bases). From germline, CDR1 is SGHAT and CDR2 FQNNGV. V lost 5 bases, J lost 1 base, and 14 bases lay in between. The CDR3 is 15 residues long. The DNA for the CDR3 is TGTGCCAGCAGCAGGGGCAGCATTCAGAACACTGAAGCTTTCTTT. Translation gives CASSRGSIQNTEAFF.

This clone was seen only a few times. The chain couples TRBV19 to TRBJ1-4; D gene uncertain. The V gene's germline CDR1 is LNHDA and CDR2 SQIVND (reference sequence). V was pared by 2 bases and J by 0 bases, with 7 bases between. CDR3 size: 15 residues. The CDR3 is CASSINSATNEKLFF. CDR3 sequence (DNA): TGTGCCAGTAGTATAAACTCTGCAACTAATGAAAAACTGTTTTTT. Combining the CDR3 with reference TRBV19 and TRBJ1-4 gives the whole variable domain DGGITQSPKYLFRKEGQNVTLSCEQNLNHDAMYWYRQDPGQGLRLIYYSQIVNDFQKGDIAEGYSVSREKKESFPLTVTSAQKNPTAFYLCASSINSATNEKLFFGSGTQLSVL.

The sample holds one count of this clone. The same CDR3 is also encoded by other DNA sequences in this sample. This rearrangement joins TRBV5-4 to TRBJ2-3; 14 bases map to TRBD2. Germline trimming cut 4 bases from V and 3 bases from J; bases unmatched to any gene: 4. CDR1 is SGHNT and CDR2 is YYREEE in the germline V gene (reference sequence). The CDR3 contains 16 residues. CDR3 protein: CASSARLAGGTDTQYF. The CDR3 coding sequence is TGTGCCAGCAGCGCACGACTAGCGGGGGGGACAGATACGCAGTATTTT.